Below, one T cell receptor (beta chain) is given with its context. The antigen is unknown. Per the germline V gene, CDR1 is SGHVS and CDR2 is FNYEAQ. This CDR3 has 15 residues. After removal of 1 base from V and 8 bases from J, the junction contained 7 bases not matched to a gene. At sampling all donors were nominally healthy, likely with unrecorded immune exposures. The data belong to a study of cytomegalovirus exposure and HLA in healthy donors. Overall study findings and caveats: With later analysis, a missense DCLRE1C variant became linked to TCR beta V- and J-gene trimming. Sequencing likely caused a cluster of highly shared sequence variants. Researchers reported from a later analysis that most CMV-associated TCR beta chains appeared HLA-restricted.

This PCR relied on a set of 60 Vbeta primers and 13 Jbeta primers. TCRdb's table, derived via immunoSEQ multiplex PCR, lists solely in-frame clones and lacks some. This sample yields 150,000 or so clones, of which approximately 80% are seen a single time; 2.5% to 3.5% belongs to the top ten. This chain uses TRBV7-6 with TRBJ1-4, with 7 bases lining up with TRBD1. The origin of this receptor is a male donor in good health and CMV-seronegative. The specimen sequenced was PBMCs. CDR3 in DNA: TGTGCCAGCAGCTTAGGGTCAGGGGGTGGCGAAAAACTGTTTTTT. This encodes CASSLGSGGGEKLFF.